This TCR beta chain was found in a study of cytomegalovirus exposure and HLA in healthy donors. General study points: Sequencing depth across donors, presence/absence analyses assumed, was roughly uniform. Altogether, 150 or so TCR beta chains were recorded as cytomegalovirus-associated.

The study sampled nominally healthy donors, though unrecorded immune exposures were likely. Concerning this clone itself: Antigen unknown.

V lost 2 bases to trimming and J lost 8 bases, with 15 bases between them. This CDR3 is built from 15 residues. Per germline, CDR1 MNHEY and CDR2 SVGAGI. The PCR had 60 Vbeta and 13 Jbeta primers. The protocol was immunoSEQ multiplex PCR, while the TCRdb copy is restricted to in-frame clones and leaves out a portion. The profile shows some 100,000 clones, approximately 72% of them singletons. The V and J genes are TRBV6-5 and TRBJ1-4; D is possibly TRBD1 (6 bases). The material sequenced was PBMCs. The receptor's source is a woman in her thirties or forties in good health and CMV-seronegative. The CDR3 DNA is TGTGCCAGCAGTTACGTCGGAGGGGGGGGCGAAAAACTGTTTTTT. It codes for CASSYVGGGGEKLFF.